One sample yielded the 24 T cell receptor beta chains listed below, sequenced in a study of shared clonotypes between healthy human individuals. Produced via immunoSEQ multiplex PCR; TCRdb's table is partial and in-frame only. This sample has about 380,000 clones; approximately 96% occur once, and the top ten carry 0.32%. The sample comprised memory CD8+ T cells sorted from blood. Described subset: CD45RO+ cells pooled with CCR7-negative TemRA cells. Receptors were obtained from a man younger than 40 in good health.

The V call is TRBV27, the J call TRBJ2-1, with 7 positions matching TRBD2. This CDR3 is 13 amino acids long. V was clipped by 3 bases and J by 10 bases; unmatched bases: 6. The germline CDR1 and CDR2 sequences are MNHEY and SMNVEV (reference sequence). This chain's CDR3 is CASSFWRAGEQFF. The CDR3 region has the DNA TGTGCCAGCAGTTTTTGGCGAGCGGGAGAGCAGTTCTTC.

The gene calls are TRBV29-1 and TRBJ2-3, with D possibly being TRBD2 (6 bases). Trimming cost V 0 bases and J 6 bases, with 10 bases left between them. This CDR3 contains 13 residues. The germline V gene encodes CDR1 SQVTM and CDR2 ANQGSEA. This CDR3 reads CSVEDLREDTQYF. CDR3 DNA: TGCAGCGTTGAAGATCTTCGGGAGGATACGCAGTATTTT.

The chain joins TRBV11-2 to TRBJ1-4; TRBD1 agrees at 7 bases. The V and J ends lost 1 base and 3 bases, in that order; junction bases with no gene match: 2. Germline loops: CDR1 SGHAT, CDR2 FQNNGV. The CDR3 loop spans 15 amino acids. The CDR3: CASSLADRSNEKLFF. The CDR3 nucleotides are TGTGCCAGCAGCTTAGCGGACAGGTCTAATGAAAAACTGTTTTTT.

J is TRBJ2-3 and V is TRBV28; D perhaps matches TRBD2 (5 bases). V lost 3 bases and J 1 base, leaving 14 bases between the germline ends. Per the germline V gene, CDR1 is MDHEN and CDR2 is SYDVKM. This CDR3 has 16 amino acids. CDR3 amino acids: CASSFATKAGTDTQYF. The CDR3 coding sequence is TGTGCCAGCAGTTTCGCGACTAAGGCGGGCACAGATACGCAGTATTTT.

The chain combines TRBV5-1 with TRBJ2-3, with D possibly matching TRBD2 (6 bases). Germline V gene lookup returns CDR1 SGHRS and CDR2 YFSETQ. The CDR3 runs to 15 residues. Trimming removed 0 bases from V and 1 base from J, with 9 bases in between. The CDR3 coding sequence is TGCGCCAGCAGCTTGGCCCGCGGGGGCACAGATACGCAGTATTTT. This codes for CASSLARGGTDTQYF.

The chain couples TRBV28 to TRBJ2-7; 8 nucleotides align to TRBD2. The CDR3 loop spans 13 amino acids. CDR1 MDHEN and CDR2 SYDVKM come from the germline V gene. V lost 4 bases and J lost 4; bases outside the gene matches: 3. The CDR3 bases are TGTGCCAGCAGTTGGTCTAGCGGGTACGAGCAGTACTTC. Residues: CASSWSSGYEQYF.

This clone was recorded once. The gene calls are TRBV28 and TRBJ2-2; 8 bases agree with TRBD2. The CDR3 length is 15 residues. Trimming took 2 bases from V and 5 from J; bases not matched to a gene: 4. Germline assignment: CDR1 MDHEN and CDR2 SYDVKM. The CDR3 spells CASSLLAGGTGELFF. The DNA of the CDR3 is TGTGCCAGCAGTTTACTAGCGGGTGGGACCGGGGAGCTGTTTTTT.

The CDR3 reads CASSSIQGVDGYTF. CDR3 nucleotides: TGTGCCAGCAGTTCAATACAGGGAGTTGATGGCTACACCTTC. The chain combines TRBV28 with TRBJ1-2; TRBD1 might be the D (6 bases). There are 14 residues in the CDR3. The ends were cut back, 4 bases at V and 6 bases at J, with 15 bases in the middle. CDR1 and CDR2 (germline): MDHEN, SYDVKM.

This rearrangement joins TRBV9 to TRBJ2-7; 14 nucleotides line up with TRBD2. CDR3 size: 16 residues. CDR1 is SGDLS and CDR2 is YYNGEE in the germline V gene. Unmatched junction bases numbered 7, after V lost 4 bases and J lost 4 bases. CDR3: CASSPGLAGVSYEQYF. The CDR3 DNA follows: TGTGCCAGCAGCCCGGGACTAGCGGGAGTTTCGTACGAGCAGTACTTC.

The rearrangement uses TRBV30 and TRBJ2-1, with D perhaps TRBD1 or TRBD2 (5 bases each). Per germline, CDR1 GTSNPN and CDR2 SVGIG (reference sequence). The CDR3 totals 11 residues. V was clipped by 3 bases and J by 6 bases, with 6 bases between them. CDR3 protein: CAWRGRNEQFF. Here the CDR3 DNA reads TGTGCCTGGAGGGGACGCAATGAGCAGTTCTTC.

The chain uses TRBV30 and TRBJ2-2, with D unresolved. This CDR3 is 12 amino acids long. In germline, CDR1 is GTSNPN, CDR2 SVGIG (reference sequence). Trimming left V 1 base short and J 3 bases short, with 3 bases between. CDR3 region: CAWSGHTGELFF. The DNA of the CDR3 is TGTGCCTGGAGTGGACACACCGGGGAGCTGTTTTTT.

This rearrangement joins TRBV2 to TRBJ2-1, with D uncertain. Trimming left V 4 bases short and J 4 bases short, with 5 bases between. From germline, CDR1 is SNHLY and CDR2 FYNNEI. The CDR3 contains 12 residues. This chain's CDR3 is CASSVHYNEQFF. As DNA, the CDR3 is TGTGCCAGCAGTGTACATTACAATGAGCAGTTCTTC.

The V call is TRBV11-2, the J call TRBJ2-7; 15 bases match TRBD2. The CDR3 totals 18 residues. Trimming at V came to 1 base and at J to 3 bases, leaving 7 bases not matched to a gene. Germline CDR1 SGHAT, CDR2 FQNNGV. CDR3 nucleotide sequence: TGTGCCAGCAGCTTAGCCGGGGGACTAGCGGGAGGTCTCTACGAGCAGTACTTC. Protein: CASSLAGGLAGGLYEQYF.

The chain uses TRBV10-3 and TRBJ2-5; tentatively, D is TRBD1 (6 bases). The germline gives CDR1 ENHRY, CDR2 SYGVKD. V lost 6 bases and J 4 bases, leaving 12 bases between the germline ends. This CDR3 has 13 residues. CDR3: CAISIRGGETQYF. The CDR3 DNA is TGTGCCATCAGCATCAGGGGCGGAGAGACCCAGTACTTC.

Only one count was recorded for this clone. The CDR3 DNA reads TGTGCCAGCAGCTTTGTTCATAGCAATCAGCCCCAGCATTTT. It is translated as CASSFVHSNQPQHF. The rearrangement uses TRBV5-5 and TRBJ1-5; D call uncertain. The CDR3 is 14 residues long. CDR1 is SGHKS, CDR2 YYEKEE, per germline (reference sequence). V was cut by 2 bases and J by 0 bases, with 6 bases left in between.

The V gene is TRBV5-6, the J gene TRBJ2-7; 10 bases match TRBD2. V lost 4 bases to trimming and J lost 6 bases; unmatched junction nucleotides: 7. Germline V gene data show CDR1 as SGHDT and CDR2 as YYEEEE. The CDR3 is 14 residues long. The CDR3 DNA follows: TGTGCCAGCAGCATGGACGGGACTAGCGTCGAGCAGTACTTC. Its translation is CASSMDGTSVEQYF.

This clone was seen only once. The chain combines TRBV11-2 with TRBJ1-6, with a possible D match to TRBD1 (6 bases). The germline V and J ends were trimmed by 0 bases and 8 bases, with 8 bases remaining between them. This CDR3 has 14 residues. Germline V gives CDR1 SGHAT, CDR2 FQNNGV. DNA for the CDR3: TGTGCCAGCAGCTTAGACAGGGGCGATTCACCCCTCCACTTT. Protein product: CASSLDRGDSPLHF.

The gene calls are TRBV5-4 and TRBJ2-7; no definite D call. The CDR3 spans 13 residues. Trimming took off 3 bases at V and 9 bases at J, with 16 bases between the two ends. Germline CDR1 reads SGHNT; CDR2 reads YYREEE (reference sequence). The CDR3 coding sequence is TGTGCCAGCAGCTCCGTGGGCCAACCCAGGCAGTACTTC. Protein product: CASSSVGQPRQYF.

The chain recombines TRBV11-2 with TRBJ1-1; 8 bases map to TRBD1. The germline CDR1 and CDR2 sequences are SGHAT and FQNNGV. The CDR3 is 16 amino acids. After removal of 1 base from V and 7 bases from J, the junction contained 11 bases not matched to a gene. CDR3: CASSLVVQGARGEAFF. In nucleotides, the CDR3 is TGTGCCAGCAGCTTAGTTGTGCAGGGGGCGCGTGGTGAAGCTTTCTTT.

V and J are TRBV2 and TRBJ1-6; no clear D. Looked up from germline, CDR1 is SNHLY and CDR2 is FYNNEI. The length of the CDR3 is 16 residues. Trimming took off 5 bases at V and 10 bases at J, with 21 bases between the two ends. CDR3 in amino acids: CASSQIEKGWNSPLHF. In nucleotides, the CDR3 is TGTGCCAGCAGTCAAATAGAGAAGGGTTGGAACTCACCCCTCCACTTT.

V and J are TRBV27 and TRBJ2-3; no definite D call. V lost 3 bases, J lost 3 bases, and 13 bases lay in between. Germline CDR1 MNHEY, CDR2 SMNVEV (reference sequence). The CDR3 loop spans 15 amino acids. CDR3 amino acids: CASSFQSSGTDTQYF. CDR3 DNA sequence: TGTGCCAGCAGTTTCCAGAGCTCAGGAACAGATACGCAGTATTTT.

The gene calls are TRBV11-2 and TRBJ2-4; D is unclear. This CDR3 comprises 14 residues. Germline loops: CDR1 SGHAT, CDR2 FQNNGV. V was clipped by 1 base and J by 7 bases, with 11 bases between them. Here the CDR3 DNA reads TGTGCCAGCAGCTTAGGGGATTGGCGGAACATTCAGTACTTC. Protein product: CASSLGDWRNIQYF. The entire variable domain, with the rest obtained from reference TRBV11-2 and TRBJ2-4, is as follows: EAGVAQSPRYKIIEKRQSVAFWCNPISGHATLYWYQQILGQGPKLLIQFQNNGVVDDSQLPKDRFSAERLKGVDSTLKIQPAKLEDSAVYLCASSLGDWRNIQYFGAGTRLSVL.

This rearrangement joins TRBV11-2 to TRBJ2-1; D is undetermined. This CDR3 has 13 residues. Germline assignment: CDR1 SGHAT and CDR2 FQNNGV. Trimming took 0 bases from V and 5 from J, leaving 5 bases between them. CDR3 sequence reads: CASSLESHNEQFF. The CDR3 coding sequence is TGTGCCAGCAGCTTAGAGTCCCACAATGAGCAGTTCTTC.

J is TRBJ1-2 and V is TRBV5-1; D remains ambiguous. The CDR3 totals 14 residues. Trimming took off 0 bases at V and 8 bases at J, with 14 bases between the two ends. The germline V gene has CDR1 SGHRS and CDR2 YFSETQ. This chain's CDR3 is CASSLVGAPVGYTF. CDR3 DNA sequence: TGCGCCAGCAGCTTGGTTGGAGCCCCCGTCGGCTACACCTTC.